The next 26 T cell receptor beta chains were all read from a single sample in a study of circulating and synovial CD4+ cells in juvenile arthritis. Produced via immunoSEQ multiplex PCR; TCRdb's table is partial and in-frame only. The sample records 25,000 to 35,000 clones, just over 90% being singletons. Sequenced: CD4+ T cells from blood. Source of these receptors: a human donor with juvenile idiopathic arthritis.

This clone was observed a single time. CDR3: CASSFSRQETQYF. Written as DNA, the CDR3 is TGTGCCAGCAGTTTTTCGCGCCAAGAGACCCAGTACTTC. The V gene is TRBV27, the J gene TRBJ2-5; the D is unclear. This CDR3 has 13 residues. Trimming cost V 3 bases and J 1 base, with 6 bases left between them. The germline V gene has CDR1 MNHEY and CDR2 SMNVEV (reference sequence).

V and J are TRBV4-1 and TRBJ2-7; 10 bases align to TRBD2. Germline assignment: CDR1 MGHRA and CDR2 YSYEKL. CDR3 size: 16 residues. With V trimmed by 1 base and J by 3 bases, 6 bases remained unmatched. For the CDR3, the DNA is TGCGCCAGCAGCCAAGTCGCCCTAGCGGGAGACTACGAGCAGTACTTC. It codes for CASSQVALAGDYEQYF.

This rearrangement joins TRBV7-9 to TRBJ1-2, with unresolved D. V was shortened by 8 bases and J by 4 bases, with 17 bases between the two germline ends. Looked up from germline, CDR1 is SEHNR and CDR2 is FQNEAQ (reference sequence). The CDR3 extends over 14 amino acids. CDR3 residues: CASRTSGEPYGYTF. Written as DNA, the CDR3 is TGTGCCAGCCGGACTTCAGGCGAACCCTATGGCTACACCTTC.

The chain joins TRBV14 to TRBJ2-7; D gene unclear. V lost 1 base and J 3 bases, leaving 7 bases between the germline ends. Germline-derived CDR1 and CDR2 are SGHDN and FVKESK. The CDR3 runs to 13 residues. CDR3 DNA sequence: TGTGCCAGCAGCCAAGGCACTATCTACGAGCAGTACTTC. It translates to CASSQGTIYEQYF.

This chain joins TRBV5-1 and TRBJ2-5; 7 positions agree with TRBD1. The V gene end was trimmed by 0 bases and the J gene end by 7 bases; junction bases not matched to a gene: 6. The germline V gene encodes CDR1 SGHRS and CDR2 YFSETQ. CDR3 length: 14 amino acids. The CDR3: CASSLEVTGTTQYF. CDR3 nucleotide sequence: TGCGCCAGCAGCTTGGAAGTGACAGGGACGACCCAGTACTTC. Together with reference TRBV5-1 and TRBJ2-5, the CDR3 gives the full variable domain: KAGVTQTPRYLIKTRGQQVTLSCSPISGHRSVSWYQQTPGQGLQFLFEYFSETQRNKGNFPGRFSGRQFSNSRSEMNVSTLELGDSALYLCASSLEVTGTTQYFGPGTRLLVL.

This clone was seen more than once but under ten times. The rearrangement links TRBV29-1 to TRBJ1-1; D is ambiguous. Germline V CDR1 and CDR2: SQVTM, ANQGSEA. V lost 3 bases to trimming and J lost 2 bases, with 13 bases between them. The CDR3 consists of 14 residues. In DNA form, the CDR3 reads TGCAGCGTTGAGGTCCCTAAAATAAACACTGAAGCTTTCTTT. It translates to CSVEVPKINTEAFF.

The V and J genes are TRBV30 and TRBJ1-2; D gene ambiguous. V lost 0 bases, J lost 3 bases, and 14 bases lay in between. This CDR3 is 15 amino acids long. Per germline, CDR1 GTSNPN and CDR2 SVGIG (reference sequence). The CDR3 loop reads CAWSVLAHPDYGYTF. The CDR3 coding sequence is TGTGCCTGGAGTGTACTAGCTCATCCGGACTATGGCTACACCTTC.

The chain links TRBV9 to TRBJ2-1, with 8 bases fitting TRBD2. The trim removed 4 bases at V and 10 bases at J, leaving 16 bases unmatched. CDR1 and CDR2 from the germline V gene are SGDLS and YYNGEE. CDR3 size: 16 residues. The CDR3 sequence is CASSLSSGRGLAEQFF. Here the CDR3 DNA reads TGTGCCAGCAGCCTATCAAGCGGGAGAGGGCTCGCGGAGCAGTTCTTC.

V gene TRBV5-5 combines with J gene TRBJ1-5; 7 bases map to TRBD1. The ends lost 2 bases at V and 9 bases at J; junction bases unmatched: 2. The germline CDR1 and CDR2 sequences are SGHKS and YYEKEE (reference sequence). The CDR3 is made up of 12 amino acids. The CDR3 region is CASSFHRGPQHF. DNA of the CDR3: TGTGCCAGCAGCTTCCACAGGGGGCCCCAGCATTTT.

The V and J genes are TRBV6-5 and TRBJ1-2; D is perhaps TRBD1 (5 bases). From germline, CDR1 is MNHEY and CDR2 SVGAGI. Deletions cut 6 bases from V and 4 bases from J, with 12 bases between. The CDR3 is made up of 13 amino acids. The CDR3 coding sequence is TGTGCCAGCAGATGGTCCGGGGGCTATGGCTACACCTTC. Amino acid sequence: CASRWSGGYGYTF.

The chain carries TRBV9 and TRBJ2-6; TRBD1 aligns across 7 bases. The V gene end was trimmed by 2 bases and the J gene end by 0 bases; junction bases not matched to a gene: 14. The germline CDR1 and CDR2 sequences are SGDLS and YYNGEE. The CDR3 runs to 20 residues. CDR3 in amino acids: CASSVTRTGKRSSGANVLTF. The DNA of the CDR3 is TGTGCCAGCAGCGTGACACGGACAGGAAAAAGATCCTCTGGGGCCAACGTCCTGACTTTC.

V usage is TRBV4-1 and J usage is TRBJ2-7; tentatively, D is TRBD2 (5 bases). Germline V gene lookup returns CDR1 MGHRA and CDR2 YSYEKL. V lost 1 base and J 2 bases, leaving 12 bases between the germline ends. This CDR3 is 15 amino acids long. The CDR3 nucleotides read TGCGCCAGCAGCCAAGTTACCAGCGGTACCTACGAGCAGTACTTC. As protein: CASSQVTSGTYEQYF.

The CDR3 region has the DNA TGTGCCAGCTCAAATCGGGACAGAATTATGAACACTGAAGCTTTCTTT. Its protein is CASSNRDRIMNTEAFF. The chain is built from TRBV18 and TRBJ1-1; TRBD1 aligns across 7 bases. The junction had 9 bases not matched to a gene; V was cut back by 5 bases and J by 0 bases. The CDR3 consists of 16 residues. Germline V lookup: CDR1 KGHSH, CDR2 LQKENI.

The chain couples TRBV5-8 to TRBJ2-7; weak D call: TRBD2 (5 bases). Per the germline V gene, CDR1 is SGHTS and CDR2 is YDEGEE. V was clipped by 5 bases and J by 2 bases, with 11 bases between them. This CDR3 spans 13 amino acids. In nucleotides, the CDR3 is TGTGCCAGCAGTCGCGGACTGGCCTACGAGCAGTACTTC. Amino acids: CASSRGLAYEQYF.

This rearrangement joins TRBV7-9 to TRBJ2-3, with 11 bases lining up with TRBD2. V lost 1 base, J lost 6 bases, and 3 bases stayed unmatched. Germline V lookup: CDR1 SEHNR, CDR2 FQNEAQ (reference sequence). This CDR3 is 15 amino acids long. The CDR3 spells CASSLEGLAADTQYF. The CDR3 nucleotides read TGTGCCAGCAGCTTAGAGGGACTAGCGGCCGATACGCAGTATTTT.

This sequence joins TRBV5-1 and TRBJ2-1; 8 bases match TRBD2. The CDR3 length is 16 residues. J was trimmed by 3 bases and V by 7 bases; bases with no gene match: 12. In germline, CDR1 is SGHRS, CDR2 YFSETQ. The CDR3 protein is CASLPTSGGSYNEQFF. CDR3 DNA: TGCGCCAGCCTCCCGACTTCGGGGGGGAGCTACAATGAGCAGTTCTTC.

In its sample, this clone was seen once. This rearrangement joins TRBV2 to TRBJ2-5, with 7 bases matching TRBD1. The V gene's germline CDR1 is SNHLY and CDR2 FYNNEI. The V segment lost 7 bases and the J segment 4 bases; nucleotides outside the gene matches: 9. This CDR3 has 14 amino acids. Written as DNA, the CDR3 is TGTGCCAGCATGAGGCAGGGGGTATCAGAGACCCAGTACTTC. Protein product: CASMRQGVSETQYF.

A few counts support this clone. The chain couples TRBV18 to TRBJ2-7, with D tentatively TRBD2 (6 bases). The V end lost 3 bases, the J end lost 6 bases, and 9 bases lay between the germline ends. Germline V gene lookup returns CDR1 KGHSH and CDR2 LQKENI. This CDR3 has 12 amino acids. The CDR3 sequence is CASSPSSGEQYF. The CDR3 DNA reads as TGTGCCAGCTCACCGAGTAGCGGCGAGCAGTACTTC.

This chain joins TRBV7-9 and TRBJ2-1, with D possibly matching TRBD2 (6 bases). The length of the CDR3 is 15 residues. CDR1 is SEHNR and CDR2 is FQNEAQ in the germline V gene (reference sequence). Trimming took 2 bases from V and 7 from J, leaving 15 bases between them. The CDR3: CASSLSGGAGNEQFF. DNA for the CDR3: TGTGCCAGCAGCTTATCTGGCGGGGCAGGGAATGAGCAGTTCTTC.

The rearrangement joins TRBV6-4 to TRBJ1-2; TRBD1 agrees at 7 bases. V trimming: 6 bases; J trimming: 6 bases; junction bases outside the gene matches: 7. The CDR3 totals 13 residues. Germline V lookup: CDR1 MRHNA, CDR2 SNTAGT. CDR3 bases: TGTGCCAGCAGGCCCCGACAGGGCGATGGCTACACCTTC. This sequence encodes CASRPRQGDGYTF.

The chain combines TRBV29-1 with TRBJ2-2; D might be TRBD1 (6 bases). Germline CDR1 reads SQVTM; CDR2 reads ANQGSEA. Trimming pared 7 bases from V and 0 bases from J, leaving 12 bases between. There are 14 residues in the CDR3. CDR3 residues: CSGAQGTNTGELFF. The DNA for the CDR3 is TGCAGCGGGGCCCAGGGGACGAACACCGGGGAGCTGTTTTTT.

This CDR3 is CASSDRDSYGYTF. The CDR3 DNA reads TGTGCCAGCAGTGATAGGGACAGCTATGGCTACACCTTC. This chain uses TRBV6-5 with TRBJ1-2, with 7 positions matching TRBD1. J lost 4 bases, V lost 5 bases, and 4 bases had no gene match. CDR3 length: 13 amino acids. CDR1 MNHEY and CDR2 SVGAGI come from the germline V gene.

This chain connects TRBV7-9 to TRBJ1-5; 8 bases match TRBD1. The CDR3 length is 17 residues. V lost 5 bases, J lost 2 bases, and 11 bases stayed unmatched. Germline V gene sequence: CDR1 SEHNR, CDR2 FQNEAQ (reference sequence). The chain's CDR3 is CASSPSGGAWGNQPQHF. The CDR3 region has the DNA TGTGCCAGCAGCCCTTCAGGGGGCGCGTGGGGCAATCAGCCCCAGCATTTT.

The chain carries TRBV18 and TRBJ1-4, with unresolved D. CDR3 size: 13 residues. Germline CDR1 and CDR2: KGHSH and LQKENI. V was pared by 3 bases and J by 8 bases, with 10 bases between. The CDR3 here is CASSPGSGEKLFF. CDR3 nucleotides: TGTGCCAGCTCACCCGGATCGGGGGAAAAACTGTTTTTT.

The chain has TRBV5-1 and TRBJ2-7, with 12 bases fitting TRBD2. With V trimmed by 1 base and J by 4 bases, 9 bases remained unmatched. Germline V gives CDR1 SGHRS, CDR2 YFSETQ. This CDR3 is 17 amino acids long. This CDR3 reads CASSLWPSGRARYEQYF. The CDR3, as DNA: TGCGCCAGCAGCTTGTGGCCTAGCGGGAGGGCCAGGTACGAGCAGTACTTC.

The chain joins TRBV9 to TRBJ2-7; a weak D match, TRBD1 (5 bases). V was shortened by 0 bases and J by 7 bases, with 20 bases between the two germline ends. The germline V gene has CDR1 SGDLS and CDR2 YYNGEE. The CDR3 is 16 amino acids. The CDR3: CASSVAQLTSPGEQYF. The CDR3 DNA is TGTGCCAGCAGCGTAGCCCAACTGACAAGCCCAGGGGAGCAGTACTTC.